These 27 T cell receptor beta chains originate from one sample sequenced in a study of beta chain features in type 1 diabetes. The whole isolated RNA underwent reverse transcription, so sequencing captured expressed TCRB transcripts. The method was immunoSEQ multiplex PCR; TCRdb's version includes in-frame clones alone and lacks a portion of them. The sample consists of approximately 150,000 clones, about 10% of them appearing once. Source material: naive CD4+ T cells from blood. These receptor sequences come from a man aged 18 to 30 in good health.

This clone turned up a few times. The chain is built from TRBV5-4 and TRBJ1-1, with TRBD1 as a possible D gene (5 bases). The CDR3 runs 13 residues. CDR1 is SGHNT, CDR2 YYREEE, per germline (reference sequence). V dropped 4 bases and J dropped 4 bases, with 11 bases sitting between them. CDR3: CASSQGLGTEAFF. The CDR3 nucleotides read TGTGCCAGCAGCCAGGGATTAGGCACTGAAGCTTTCTTT.

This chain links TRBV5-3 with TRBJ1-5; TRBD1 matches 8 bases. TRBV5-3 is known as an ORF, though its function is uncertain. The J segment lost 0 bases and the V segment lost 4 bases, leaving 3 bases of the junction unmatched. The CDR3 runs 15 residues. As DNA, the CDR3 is TGTGCCAGAAGCCCGACAGGGGTTAGCAATCAGCCCCAGCATTTT. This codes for CARSPTGVSNQPQHF.

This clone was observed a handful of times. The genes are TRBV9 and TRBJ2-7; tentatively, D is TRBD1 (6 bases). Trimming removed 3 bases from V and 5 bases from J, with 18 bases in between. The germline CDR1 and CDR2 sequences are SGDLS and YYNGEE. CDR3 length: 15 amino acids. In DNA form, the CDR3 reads TGTGCCAGCAGCGCACAGGGCTCTGGTTGGGACGAGCAGTACTTC. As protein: CASSAQGSGWDEQYF.

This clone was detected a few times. The CDR3: CASSLNPLAGGPGTQYF. CDR3 in DNA: TGTGCCAGCAGCTTAAACCCCCTTGCGGGGGGGCCGGGGACCCAGTACTTC. This chain joins TRBV11-2 and TRBJ2-5, with TRBD2 identical over 9 bases. Germline loops: CDR1 SGHAT, CDR2 FQNNGV. V trimming: 2 bases; J trimming: 7 bases; junction bases outside the gene matches: 14. The CDR3 is made up of 17 amino acids.

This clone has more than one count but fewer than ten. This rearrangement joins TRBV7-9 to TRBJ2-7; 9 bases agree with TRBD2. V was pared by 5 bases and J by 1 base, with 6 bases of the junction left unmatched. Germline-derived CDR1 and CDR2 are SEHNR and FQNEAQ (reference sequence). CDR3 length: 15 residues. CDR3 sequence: CASSPLLAGSYEQYF. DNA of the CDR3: TGTGCCAGCAGCCCGCTCCTAGCGGGGTCCTACGAGCAGTACTTC.

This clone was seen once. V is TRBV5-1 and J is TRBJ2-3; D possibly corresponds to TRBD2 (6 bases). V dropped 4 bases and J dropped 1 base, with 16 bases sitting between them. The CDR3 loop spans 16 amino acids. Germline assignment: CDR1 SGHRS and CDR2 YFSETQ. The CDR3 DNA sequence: TGCGCCAGCAGCCCGCCCTTAGCGGACCGCACAGATACGCAGTATTTT. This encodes CASSPPLADRTDTQYF.

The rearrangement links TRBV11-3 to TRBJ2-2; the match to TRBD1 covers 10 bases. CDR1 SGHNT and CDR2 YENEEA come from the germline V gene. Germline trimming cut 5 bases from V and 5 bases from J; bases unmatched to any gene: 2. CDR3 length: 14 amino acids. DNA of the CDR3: TGTGCCAGCAGCACGGGACAGGGGACCGGGGAGCTGTTTTTT. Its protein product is CASSTGQGTGELFF.

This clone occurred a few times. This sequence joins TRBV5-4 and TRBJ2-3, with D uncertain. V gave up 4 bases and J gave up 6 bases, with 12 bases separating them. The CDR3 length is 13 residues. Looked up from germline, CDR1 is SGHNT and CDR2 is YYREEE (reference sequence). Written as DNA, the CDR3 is TGTGCCAGCAGCGCACCCTTACTGGATACGCAGTATTTT. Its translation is CASSAPLLDTQYF.

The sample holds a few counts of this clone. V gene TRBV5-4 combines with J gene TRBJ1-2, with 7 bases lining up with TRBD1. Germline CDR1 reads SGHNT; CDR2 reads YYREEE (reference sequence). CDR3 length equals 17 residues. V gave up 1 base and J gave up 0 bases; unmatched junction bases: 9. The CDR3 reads CASSLRPGQRANYGYTF. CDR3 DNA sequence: TGTGCCAGCAGCTTGCGGCCGGGACAGCGAGCTAACTATGGCTACACCTTC.

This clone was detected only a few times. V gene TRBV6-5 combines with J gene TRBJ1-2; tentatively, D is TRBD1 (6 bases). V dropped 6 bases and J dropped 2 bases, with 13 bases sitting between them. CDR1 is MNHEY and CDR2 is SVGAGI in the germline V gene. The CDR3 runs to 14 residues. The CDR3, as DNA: TGTGCCAGCAGAACCGGGACACCCAACTATGGCTACACCTTC. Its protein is CASRTGTPNYGYTF.

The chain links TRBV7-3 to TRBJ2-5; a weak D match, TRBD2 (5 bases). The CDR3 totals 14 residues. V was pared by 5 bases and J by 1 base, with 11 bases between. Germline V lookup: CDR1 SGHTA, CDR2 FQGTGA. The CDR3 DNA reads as TGTGCCAGCAGCCAAACTAGATCCCAAGAGACCCAGTACTTC. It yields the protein CASSQTRSQETQYF.

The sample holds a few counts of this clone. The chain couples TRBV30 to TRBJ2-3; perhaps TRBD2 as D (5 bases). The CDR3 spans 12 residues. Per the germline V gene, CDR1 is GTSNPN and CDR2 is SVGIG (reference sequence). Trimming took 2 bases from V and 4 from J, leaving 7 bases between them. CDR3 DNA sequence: TGTGCCTGGAGTACGGGGTCAGATACGCAGTATTTT. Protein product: CAWSTGSDTQYF.

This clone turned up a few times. The CDR3 spells CASRDRGSMTEAFF. CDR3 DNA: TGTGCCAGCAGGGACAGGGGGTCAATGACTGAAGCTTTCTTT. This sequence joins TRBV6-5 and TRBJ1-1; TRBD1 matches at 10 bases. Germline V CDR1 and CDR2: MNHEY, SVGAGI. The CDR3 is made up of 14 amino acids. Trimming removed 6 bases from V and 5 bases from J; junction bases left unmatched: 6.

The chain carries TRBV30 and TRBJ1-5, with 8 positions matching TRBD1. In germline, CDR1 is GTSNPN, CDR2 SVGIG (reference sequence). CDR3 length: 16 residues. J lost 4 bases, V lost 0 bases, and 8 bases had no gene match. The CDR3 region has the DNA TGTGCCTGGAGTGTACGGGGACAGGCGACGAATCAGCCCCAGCATTTT. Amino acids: CAWSVRGQATNQPQHF. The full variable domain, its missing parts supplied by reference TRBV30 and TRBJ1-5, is SQTIHQWPATLVQPVGSPLSLECTVEGTSNPNLYWYRQAAGRGLQLLFYSVGIGQISSEVPQNLSASRPQDRQFILSSKKLLLSDSGFYLCAWSVRGQATNQPQHFGDGTRLSIL.

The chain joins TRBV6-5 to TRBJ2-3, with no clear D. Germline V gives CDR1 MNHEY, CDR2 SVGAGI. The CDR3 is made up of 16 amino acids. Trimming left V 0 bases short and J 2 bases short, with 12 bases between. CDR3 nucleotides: TGTGCCAGCAGTTACTCGTCGGTCAAGTTCACAGATACGCAGTATTTT. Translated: CASSYSSVKFTDTQYF.

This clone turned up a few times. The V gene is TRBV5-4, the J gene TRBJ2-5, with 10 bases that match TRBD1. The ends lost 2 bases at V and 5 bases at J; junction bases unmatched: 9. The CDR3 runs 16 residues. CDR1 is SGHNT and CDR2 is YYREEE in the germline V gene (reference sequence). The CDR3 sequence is CASSFLTGTGVETQYF. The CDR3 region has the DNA TGTGCCAGCAGCTTTCTAACCGGGACAGGGGTCGAGACCCAGTACTTC.

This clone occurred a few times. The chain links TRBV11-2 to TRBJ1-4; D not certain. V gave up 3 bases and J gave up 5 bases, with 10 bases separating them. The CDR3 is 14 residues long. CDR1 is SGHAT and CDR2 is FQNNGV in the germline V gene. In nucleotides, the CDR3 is TGTGCCAGCAGCTTTTACAACCTCAATGAAAAACTGTTTTTT. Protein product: CASSFYNLNEKLFF.

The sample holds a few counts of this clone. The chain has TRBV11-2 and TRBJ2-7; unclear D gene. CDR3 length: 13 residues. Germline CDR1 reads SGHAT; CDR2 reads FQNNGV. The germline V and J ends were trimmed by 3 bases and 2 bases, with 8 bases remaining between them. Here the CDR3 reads CASSFSFAYEQYF. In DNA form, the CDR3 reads TGTGCCAGCAGCTTCTCCTTTGCCTACGAGCAGTACTTC.

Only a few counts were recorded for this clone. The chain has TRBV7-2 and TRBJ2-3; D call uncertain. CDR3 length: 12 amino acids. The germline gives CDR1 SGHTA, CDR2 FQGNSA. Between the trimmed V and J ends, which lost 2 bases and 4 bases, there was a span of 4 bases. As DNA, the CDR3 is TGTGCCAGCAGCTTATATGCAGATACGCAGTATTTT. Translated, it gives CASSLYADTQYF.

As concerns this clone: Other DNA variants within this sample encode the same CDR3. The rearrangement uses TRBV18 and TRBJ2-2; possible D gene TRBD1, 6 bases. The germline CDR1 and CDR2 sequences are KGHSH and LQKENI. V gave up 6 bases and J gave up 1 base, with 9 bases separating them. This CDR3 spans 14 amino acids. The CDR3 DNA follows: TGTGCCAGCTCGCCGGACAGGAACACCGGGGAGCTGTTTTTT. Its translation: CASSPDRNTGELFF. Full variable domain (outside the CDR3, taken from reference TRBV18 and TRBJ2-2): NAGVMQNPRHLVRRRGQEARLRCSPMKGHSHVYWYRQLPEEGLKFMVYLQKENIIDESGMPKERFSAEFPKEGPSILRIQQVVRGDSAAYFCASSPDRNTGELFFGEGSRLTVL.

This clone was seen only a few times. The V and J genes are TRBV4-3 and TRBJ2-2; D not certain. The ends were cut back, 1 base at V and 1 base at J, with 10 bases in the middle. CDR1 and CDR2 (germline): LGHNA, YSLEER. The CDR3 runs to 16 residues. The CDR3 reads CASSQGTYRNTGELFF. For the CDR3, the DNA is TGCGCCAGCAGCCAAGGTACCTATAGGAACACCGGGGAGCTGTTTTTT.

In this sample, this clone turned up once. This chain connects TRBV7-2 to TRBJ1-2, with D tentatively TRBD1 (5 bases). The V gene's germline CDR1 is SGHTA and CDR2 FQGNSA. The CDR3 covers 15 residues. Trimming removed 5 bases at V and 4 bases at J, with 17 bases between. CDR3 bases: TGTGCCAGCAGCCTAATGGAGGGGCTCGGCTATGGCTACACCTTC. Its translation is CASSLMEGLGYGYTF.

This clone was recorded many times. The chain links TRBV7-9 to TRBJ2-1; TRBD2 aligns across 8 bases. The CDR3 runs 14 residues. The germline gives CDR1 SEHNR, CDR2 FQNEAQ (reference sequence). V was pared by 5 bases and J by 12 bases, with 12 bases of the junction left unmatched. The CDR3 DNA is TGTGCCAGCAGCCTCTTGGAACGCGCGGGGGGGCAGTTCTTC. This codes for CASSLLERAGGQFF.

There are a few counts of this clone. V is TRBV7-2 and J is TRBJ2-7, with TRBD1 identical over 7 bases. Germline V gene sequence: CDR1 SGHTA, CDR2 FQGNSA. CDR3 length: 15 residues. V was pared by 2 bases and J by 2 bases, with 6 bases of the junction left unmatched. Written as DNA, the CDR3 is TGTGCCAGCAGCTTAAGGCCCGGACAGGCCTACGAGCAGTACTTC. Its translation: CASSLRPGQAYEQYF.

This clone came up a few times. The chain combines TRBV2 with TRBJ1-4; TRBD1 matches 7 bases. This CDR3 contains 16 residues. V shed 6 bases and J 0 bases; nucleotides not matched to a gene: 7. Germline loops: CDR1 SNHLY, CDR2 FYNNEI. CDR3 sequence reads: CASSPGQQATNEKLFF. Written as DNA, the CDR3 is TGTGCCAGCAGCCCGGGACAGCAGGCAACTAATGAAAAACTGTTTTTT.

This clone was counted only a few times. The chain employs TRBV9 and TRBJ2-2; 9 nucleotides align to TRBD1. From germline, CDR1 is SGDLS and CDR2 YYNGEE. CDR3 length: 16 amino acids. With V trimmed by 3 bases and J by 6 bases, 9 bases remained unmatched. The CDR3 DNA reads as TGTGCCAGCAGCGCGATATGGGACAGGGTTGCCGGGGAGCTGTTTTTT. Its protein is CASSAIWDRVAGELFF.

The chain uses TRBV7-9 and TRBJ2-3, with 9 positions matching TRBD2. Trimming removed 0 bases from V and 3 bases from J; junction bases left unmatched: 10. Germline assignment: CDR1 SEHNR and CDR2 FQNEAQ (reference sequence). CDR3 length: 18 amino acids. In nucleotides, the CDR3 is TGTGCCAGCAGCTTAGCGCGCGGCGGGGGGGCTTGGACAGATACGCAGTATTTT. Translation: CASSLARGGGAWTDTQYF.